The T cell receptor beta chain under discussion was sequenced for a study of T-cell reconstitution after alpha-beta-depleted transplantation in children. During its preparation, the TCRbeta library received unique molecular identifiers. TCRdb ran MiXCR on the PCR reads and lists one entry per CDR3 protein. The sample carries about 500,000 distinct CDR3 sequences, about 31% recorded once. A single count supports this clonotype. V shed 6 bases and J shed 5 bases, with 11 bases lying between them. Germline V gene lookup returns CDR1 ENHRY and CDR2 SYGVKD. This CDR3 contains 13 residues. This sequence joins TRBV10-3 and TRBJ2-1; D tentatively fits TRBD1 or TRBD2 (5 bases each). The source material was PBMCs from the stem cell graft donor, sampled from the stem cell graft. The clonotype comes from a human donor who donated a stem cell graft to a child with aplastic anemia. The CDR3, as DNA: TGTGCCATCAGCGGGACCCAAGACAATGAGCAGTTCTTC. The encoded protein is CAISGTQDNEQFF.